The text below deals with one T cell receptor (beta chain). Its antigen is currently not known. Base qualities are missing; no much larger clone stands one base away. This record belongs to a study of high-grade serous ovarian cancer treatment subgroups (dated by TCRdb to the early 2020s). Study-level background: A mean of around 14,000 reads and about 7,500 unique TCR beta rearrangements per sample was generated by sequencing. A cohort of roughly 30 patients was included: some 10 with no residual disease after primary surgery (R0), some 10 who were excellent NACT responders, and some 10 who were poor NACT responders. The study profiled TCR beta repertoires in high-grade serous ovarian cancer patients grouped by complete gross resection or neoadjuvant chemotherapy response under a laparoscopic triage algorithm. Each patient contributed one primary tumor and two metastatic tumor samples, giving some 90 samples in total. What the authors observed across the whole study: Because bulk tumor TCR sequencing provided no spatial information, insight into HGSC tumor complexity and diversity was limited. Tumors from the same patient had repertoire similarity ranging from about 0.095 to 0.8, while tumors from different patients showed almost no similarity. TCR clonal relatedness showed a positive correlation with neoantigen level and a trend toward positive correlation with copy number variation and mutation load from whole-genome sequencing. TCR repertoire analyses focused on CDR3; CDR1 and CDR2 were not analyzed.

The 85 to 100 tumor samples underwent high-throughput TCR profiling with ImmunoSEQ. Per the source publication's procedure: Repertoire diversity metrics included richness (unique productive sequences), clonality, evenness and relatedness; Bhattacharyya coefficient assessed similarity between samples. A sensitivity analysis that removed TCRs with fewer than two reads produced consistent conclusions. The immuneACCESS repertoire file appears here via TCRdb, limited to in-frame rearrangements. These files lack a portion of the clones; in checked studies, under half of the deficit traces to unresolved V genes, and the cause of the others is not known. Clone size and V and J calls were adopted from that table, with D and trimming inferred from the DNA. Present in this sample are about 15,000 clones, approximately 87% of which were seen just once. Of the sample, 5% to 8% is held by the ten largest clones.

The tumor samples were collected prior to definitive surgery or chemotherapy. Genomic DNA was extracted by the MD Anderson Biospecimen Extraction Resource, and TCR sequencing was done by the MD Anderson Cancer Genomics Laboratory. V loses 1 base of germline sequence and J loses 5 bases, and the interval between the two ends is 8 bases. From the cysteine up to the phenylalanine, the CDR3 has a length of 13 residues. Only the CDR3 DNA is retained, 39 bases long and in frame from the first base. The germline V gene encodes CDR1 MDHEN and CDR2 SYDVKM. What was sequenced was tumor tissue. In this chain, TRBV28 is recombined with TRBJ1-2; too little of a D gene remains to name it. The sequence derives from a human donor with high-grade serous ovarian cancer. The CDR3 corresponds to CASSLFGAYGYTF. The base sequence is TGTGCCAGCAGTTTATTCGGTGCTTATGGCTACACCTTC.